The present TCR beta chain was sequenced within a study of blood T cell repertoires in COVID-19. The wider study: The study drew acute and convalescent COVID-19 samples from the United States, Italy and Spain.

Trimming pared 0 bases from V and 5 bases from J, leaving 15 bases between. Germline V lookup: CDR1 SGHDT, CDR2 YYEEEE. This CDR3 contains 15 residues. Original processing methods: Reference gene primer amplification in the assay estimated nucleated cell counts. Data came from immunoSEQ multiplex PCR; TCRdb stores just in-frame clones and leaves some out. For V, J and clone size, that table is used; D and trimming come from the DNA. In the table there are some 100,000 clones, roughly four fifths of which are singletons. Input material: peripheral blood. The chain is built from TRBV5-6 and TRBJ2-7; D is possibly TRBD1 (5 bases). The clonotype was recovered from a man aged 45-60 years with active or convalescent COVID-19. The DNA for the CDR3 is TGTGCCAGCAGCTTGGTAGGGGTATTGAAAGACGAGCAGTACTTC. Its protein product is CASSLVGVLKDEQYF.